This T cell receptor beta chain was identified during a study of Graves' ophthalmopathy and Graves' hyperthyroidism. The ends lost 6 bases at V and 7 bases at J; junction bases unmatched: 5. The CDR3 spans 14 residues. Germline V lookup: CDR1 MNHEY, CDR2 SMNVEV (reference sequence). In this sample, this clonotype turned up many times. Investigators amplified TCR beta CDR3 regions from RNA transcripts. First-round RT-PCR with HTBI primers preceded a second-round multiplex PCR. TCRdb passed the multiplex PCR reads through MiXCR, listing each CDR3 protein once. The sample holds a few hundred thousand distinct CDR3 sequences, 17% seen once.

The V gene is TRBV27, the J gene TRBJ2-3, with 12 nucleotides matching TRBD2. Source material: peripheral blood. This receptor was obtained from an adult man with Graves' ophthalmopathy. Here the CDR3 reads CASRLAGGGNTQYF. CDR3 nucleotides: TGTGCCAGCAGGCTAGCGGGGGGGGGAAATACGCAGTATTTT.